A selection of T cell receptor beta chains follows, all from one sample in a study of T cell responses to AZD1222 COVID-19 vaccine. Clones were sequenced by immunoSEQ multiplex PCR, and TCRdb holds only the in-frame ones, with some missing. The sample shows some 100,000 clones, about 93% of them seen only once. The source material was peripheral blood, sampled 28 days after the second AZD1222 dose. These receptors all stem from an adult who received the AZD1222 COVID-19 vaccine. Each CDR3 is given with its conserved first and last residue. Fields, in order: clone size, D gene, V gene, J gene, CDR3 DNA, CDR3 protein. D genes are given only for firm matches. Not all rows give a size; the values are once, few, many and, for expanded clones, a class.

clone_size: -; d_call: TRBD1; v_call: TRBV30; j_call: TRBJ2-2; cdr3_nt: TGTGCCTGGAGTGGGGACAGGGCTAGCACCGGGGAGCTGTTTTTT; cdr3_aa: CAWSGDRASTGELFF
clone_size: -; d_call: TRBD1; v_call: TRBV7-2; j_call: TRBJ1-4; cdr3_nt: TGTGCCAGCAGCTTATGGGACAGGGTAGATGAAAAACTGTTTTTT; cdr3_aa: CASSLWDRVDEKLFF
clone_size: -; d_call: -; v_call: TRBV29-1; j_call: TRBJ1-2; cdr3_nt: TGCAGCGTTGACGCCCCGGAGAGATATGGCTACACCTTC; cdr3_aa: CSVDAPERYGYTF
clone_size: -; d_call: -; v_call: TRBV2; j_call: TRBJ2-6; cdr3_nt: TGTGCCAGCAGTGAGATGGTCGGGAGAACCTCTGGGGCCAACGTCCTGACTTTC; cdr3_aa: CASSEMVGRTSGANVLTF
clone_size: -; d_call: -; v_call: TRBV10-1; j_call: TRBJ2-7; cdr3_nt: TGCGCCAGCAGTGAGTCGAACCTCCGAGGGTATCCAAACGAGCAGTACTTC; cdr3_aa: CASSESNLRGYPNEQYF
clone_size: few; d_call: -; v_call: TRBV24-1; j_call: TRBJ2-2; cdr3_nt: TGTGCCACCAGTGATTTTCGGTCGAGGCTAGATCGTAACACCGGGGAGCTGTTTTTT; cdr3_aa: CATSDFRSRLDRNTGELFF
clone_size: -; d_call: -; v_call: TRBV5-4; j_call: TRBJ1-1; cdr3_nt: TGTGCCAGCAGCTTGGCCGCGGGGCGTACTGAAGCTTTCTTT; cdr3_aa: CASSLAAGRTEAFF
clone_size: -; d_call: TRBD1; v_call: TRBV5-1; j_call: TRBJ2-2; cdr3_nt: TGCGCCAGCAGCTTGATGCTGGGCAGGGGGCGTTCCGACACCGGGGAGCTGTTTTTT; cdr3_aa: CASSLMLGRGRSDTGELFF
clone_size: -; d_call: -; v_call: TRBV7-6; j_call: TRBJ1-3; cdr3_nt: TGTGCCAGCAGCTTAGATCCAGGAAACTCTGGAAACACCATATATTTT; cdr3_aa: CASSLDPGNSGNTIYF
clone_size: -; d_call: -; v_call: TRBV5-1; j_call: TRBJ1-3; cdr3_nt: TGCGCCAGCAGCTTGGCCGGGGCTCCTGGGGCTGGAAACACCATATATTTT; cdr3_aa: CASSLAGAPGAGNTIYF
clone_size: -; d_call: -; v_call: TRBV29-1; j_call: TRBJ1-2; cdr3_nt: TGCAGCGTTGAGCGCACATACAGGGCCTTCAACTATGGCTACACCTTC; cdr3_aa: CSVERTYRAFNYGYTF
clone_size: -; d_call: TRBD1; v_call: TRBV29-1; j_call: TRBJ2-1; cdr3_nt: TGCAGCGTCGCCGCCGGGACAGATTACAATGAGCAGTTCTTC; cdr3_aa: CSVAAGTDYNEQFF
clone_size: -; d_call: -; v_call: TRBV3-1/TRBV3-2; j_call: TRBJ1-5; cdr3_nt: TGTGCCAGCAGCCGGGTAGGCAATCAGCCCCAGCATTTT; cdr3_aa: CASSRVGNQPQHF
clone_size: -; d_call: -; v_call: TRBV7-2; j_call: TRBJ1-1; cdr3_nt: TGTGCCAGCAGTTACTCAGGGTACACTGAAGCTTTCTTT; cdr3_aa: CASSYSGYTEAFF
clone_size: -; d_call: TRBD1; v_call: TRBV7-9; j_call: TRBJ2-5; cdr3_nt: TGTGCCAGCAGCTGGACAGGGTCCGTGGGGGAGACCCAGTACTTC; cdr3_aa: CASSWTGSVGETQYF